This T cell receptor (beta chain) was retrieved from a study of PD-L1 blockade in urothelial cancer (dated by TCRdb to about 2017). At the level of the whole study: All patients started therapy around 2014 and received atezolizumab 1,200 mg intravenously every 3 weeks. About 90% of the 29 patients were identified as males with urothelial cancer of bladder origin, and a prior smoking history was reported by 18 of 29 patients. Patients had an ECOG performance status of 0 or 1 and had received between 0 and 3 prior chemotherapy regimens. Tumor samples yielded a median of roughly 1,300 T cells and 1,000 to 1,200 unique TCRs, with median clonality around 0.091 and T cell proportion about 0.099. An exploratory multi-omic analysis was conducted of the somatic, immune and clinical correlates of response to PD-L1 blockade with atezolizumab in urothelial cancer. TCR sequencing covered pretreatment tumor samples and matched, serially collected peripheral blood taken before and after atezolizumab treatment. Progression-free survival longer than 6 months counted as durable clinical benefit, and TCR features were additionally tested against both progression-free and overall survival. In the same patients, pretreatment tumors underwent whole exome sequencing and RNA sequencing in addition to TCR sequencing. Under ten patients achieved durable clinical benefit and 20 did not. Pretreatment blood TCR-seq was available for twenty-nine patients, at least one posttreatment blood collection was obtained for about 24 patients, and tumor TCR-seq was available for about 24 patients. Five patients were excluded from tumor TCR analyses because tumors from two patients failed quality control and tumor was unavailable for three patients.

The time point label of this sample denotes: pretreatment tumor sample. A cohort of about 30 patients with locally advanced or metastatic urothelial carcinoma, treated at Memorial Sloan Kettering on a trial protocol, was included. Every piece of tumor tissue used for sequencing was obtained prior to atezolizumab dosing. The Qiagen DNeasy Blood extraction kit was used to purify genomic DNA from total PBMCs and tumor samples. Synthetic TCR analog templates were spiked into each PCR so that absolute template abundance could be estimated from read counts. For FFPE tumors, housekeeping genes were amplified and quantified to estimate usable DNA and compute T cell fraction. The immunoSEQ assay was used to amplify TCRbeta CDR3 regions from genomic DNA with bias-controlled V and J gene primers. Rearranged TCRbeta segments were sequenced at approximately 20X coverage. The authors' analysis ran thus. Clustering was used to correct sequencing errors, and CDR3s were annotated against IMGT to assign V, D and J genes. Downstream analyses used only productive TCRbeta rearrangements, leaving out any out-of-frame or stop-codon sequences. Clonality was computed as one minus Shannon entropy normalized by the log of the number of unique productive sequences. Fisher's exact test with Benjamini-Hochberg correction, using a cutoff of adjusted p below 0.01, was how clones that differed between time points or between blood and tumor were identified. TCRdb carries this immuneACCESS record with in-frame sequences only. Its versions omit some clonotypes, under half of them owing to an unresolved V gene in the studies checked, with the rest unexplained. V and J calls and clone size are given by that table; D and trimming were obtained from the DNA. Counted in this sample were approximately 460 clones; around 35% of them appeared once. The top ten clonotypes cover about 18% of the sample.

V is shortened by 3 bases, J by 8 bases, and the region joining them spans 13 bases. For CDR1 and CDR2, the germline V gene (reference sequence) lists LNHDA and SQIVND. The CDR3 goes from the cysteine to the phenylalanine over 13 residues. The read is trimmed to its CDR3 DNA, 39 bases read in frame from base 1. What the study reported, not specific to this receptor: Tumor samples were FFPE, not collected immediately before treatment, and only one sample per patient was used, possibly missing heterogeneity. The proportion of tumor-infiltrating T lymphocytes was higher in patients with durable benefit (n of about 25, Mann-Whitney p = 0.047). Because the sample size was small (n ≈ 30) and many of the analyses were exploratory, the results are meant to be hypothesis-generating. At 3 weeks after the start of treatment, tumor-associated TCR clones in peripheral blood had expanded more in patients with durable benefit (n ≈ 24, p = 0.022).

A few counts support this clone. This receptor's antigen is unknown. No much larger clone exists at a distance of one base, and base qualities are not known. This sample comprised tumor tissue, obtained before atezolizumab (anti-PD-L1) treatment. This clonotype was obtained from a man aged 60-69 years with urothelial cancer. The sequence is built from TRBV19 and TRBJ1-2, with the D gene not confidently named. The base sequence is TGTGCCAGTAGTATCGACACCTATGTAGGCTACACCTTC. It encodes CASSIDTYVGYTF.